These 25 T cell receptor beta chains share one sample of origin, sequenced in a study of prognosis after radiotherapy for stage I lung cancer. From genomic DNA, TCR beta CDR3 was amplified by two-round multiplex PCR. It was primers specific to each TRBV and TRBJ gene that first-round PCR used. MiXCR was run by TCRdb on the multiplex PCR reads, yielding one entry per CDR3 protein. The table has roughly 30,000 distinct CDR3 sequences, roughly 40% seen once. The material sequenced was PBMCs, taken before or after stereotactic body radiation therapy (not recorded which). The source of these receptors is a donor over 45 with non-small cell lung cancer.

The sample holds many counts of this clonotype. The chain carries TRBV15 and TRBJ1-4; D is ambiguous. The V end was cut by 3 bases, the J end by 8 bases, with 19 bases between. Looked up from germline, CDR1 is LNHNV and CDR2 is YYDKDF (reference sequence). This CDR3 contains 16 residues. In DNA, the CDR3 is TGTGCCACCAGCAGGGAACCGGGAAGGGTTTCCGAAAAACTGTTTTTT. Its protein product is CATSREPGRVSEKLFF.

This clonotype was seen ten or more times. The DNA for the CDR3 is TGTGCCAGCAGCGAACAGGGTTCGGGCACTGAAGCTTTCTTT. Its protein product is CASSEQGSGTEAFF. The chain recombines TRBV2 with TRBJ1-1, with D tentatively TRBD1 (6 bases). Germline loops: CDR1 SNHLY, CDR2 FYNNEI. Trimming took 6 bases from V and 4 from J, leaving 15 bases between them. The CDR3 has 14 amino acids.

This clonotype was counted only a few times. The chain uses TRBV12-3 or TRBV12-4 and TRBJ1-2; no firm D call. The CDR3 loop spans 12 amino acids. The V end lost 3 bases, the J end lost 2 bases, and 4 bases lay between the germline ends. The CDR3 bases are TGTGCCAGCAGTTTCGGCAACTATGGCTACACCTTC. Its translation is CASSFGNYGYTF.

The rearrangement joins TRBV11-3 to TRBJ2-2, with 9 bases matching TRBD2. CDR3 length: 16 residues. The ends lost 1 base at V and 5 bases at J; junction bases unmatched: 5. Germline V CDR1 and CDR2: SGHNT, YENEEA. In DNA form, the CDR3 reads TGTGCCAGCAGCTTAGCGGGTAGCGGGAGTACCGGGGAGCTGTTTTTT. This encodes CASSLAGSGSTGELFF.

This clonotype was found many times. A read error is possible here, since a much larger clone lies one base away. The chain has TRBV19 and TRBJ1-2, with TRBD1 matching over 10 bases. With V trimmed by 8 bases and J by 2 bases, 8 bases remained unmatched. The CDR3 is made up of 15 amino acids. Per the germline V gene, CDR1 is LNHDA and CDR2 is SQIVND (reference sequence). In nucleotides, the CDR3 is TGTGCCAGTCGGGACAGGGGCGATCCCAACTATGGCTACACCTTC. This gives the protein CASRDRGDPNYGYTF.

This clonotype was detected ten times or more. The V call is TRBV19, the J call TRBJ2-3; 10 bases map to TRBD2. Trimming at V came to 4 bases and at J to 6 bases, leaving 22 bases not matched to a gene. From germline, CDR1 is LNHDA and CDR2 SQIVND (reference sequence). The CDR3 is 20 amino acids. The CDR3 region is CASSKVLGKAASGSVDTQYF. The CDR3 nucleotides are TGTGCCAGTAGTAAAGTTCTCGGAAAAGCGGCTAGCGGGAGTGTTGATACGCAGTATTTT.

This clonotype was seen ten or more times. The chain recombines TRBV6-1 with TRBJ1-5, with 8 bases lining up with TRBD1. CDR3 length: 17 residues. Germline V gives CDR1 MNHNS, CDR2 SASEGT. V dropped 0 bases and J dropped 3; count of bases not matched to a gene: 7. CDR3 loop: CASSEAKGTGNNQPQHF. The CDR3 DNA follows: TGTGCCAGCAGTGAAGCAAAGGGGACAGGCAACAATCAGCCCCAGCATTTT.

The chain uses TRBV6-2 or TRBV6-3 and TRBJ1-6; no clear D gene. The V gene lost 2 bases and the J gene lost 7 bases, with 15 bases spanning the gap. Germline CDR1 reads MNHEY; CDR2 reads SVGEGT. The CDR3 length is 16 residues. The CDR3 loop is CASSYAQAWVNSPLHF. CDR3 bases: TGTGCCAGCAGTTACGCCCAAGCCTGGGTCAATTCACCCCTCCACTTT.

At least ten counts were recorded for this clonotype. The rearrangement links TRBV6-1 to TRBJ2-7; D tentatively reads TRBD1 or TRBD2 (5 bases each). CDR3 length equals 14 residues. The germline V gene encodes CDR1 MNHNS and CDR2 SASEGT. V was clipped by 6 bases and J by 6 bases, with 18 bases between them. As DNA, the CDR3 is TGTGCCAGCAGATTAGGGACCTCTGCGAGCGAGCAGTACTTC. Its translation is CASRLGTSASEQYF.

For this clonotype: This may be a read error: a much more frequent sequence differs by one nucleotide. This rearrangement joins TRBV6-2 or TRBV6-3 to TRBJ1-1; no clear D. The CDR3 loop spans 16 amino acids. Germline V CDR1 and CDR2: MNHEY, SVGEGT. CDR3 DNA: TGTGCCAGCACTTACTCCGGGCGATCTTCGGTTACTGAAGCTTTCTTT. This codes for CASTYSGRSSVTEAFF.

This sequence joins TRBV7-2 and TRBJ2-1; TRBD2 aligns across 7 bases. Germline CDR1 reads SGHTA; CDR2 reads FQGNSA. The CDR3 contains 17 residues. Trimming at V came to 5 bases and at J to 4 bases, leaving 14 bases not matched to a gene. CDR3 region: CASSARGRLAAYNEQFF. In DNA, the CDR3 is TGTGCCAGCAGCGCCAGAGGTCGACTAGCTGCTTACAATGAGCAGTTCTTC. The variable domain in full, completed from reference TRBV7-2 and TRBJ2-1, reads GAGVSQSPSNKVTEKGKDVELRCDPISGHTALYWYRQSLGQGLEFLIYFQGNSAPDKSGLPSDRFSAERTGGSVSTLTIQRTQQEDSAVYLCASSARGRLAAYNEQFFGPGTRLTVL.

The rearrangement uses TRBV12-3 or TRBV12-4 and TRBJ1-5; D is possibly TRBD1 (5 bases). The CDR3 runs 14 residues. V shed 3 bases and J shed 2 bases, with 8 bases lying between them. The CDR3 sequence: CASSLQGGNQPQHF. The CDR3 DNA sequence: TGTGCCAGCAGTTTGCAGGGCGGCAATCAGCCCCAGCATTTT.

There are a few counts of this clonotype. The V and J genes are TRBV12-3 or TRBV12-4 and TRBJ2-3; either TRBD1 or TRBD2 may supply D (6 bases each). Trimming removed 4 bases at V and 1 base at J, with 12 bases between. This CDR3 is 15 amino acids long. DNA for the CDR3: TGTGCCAGCAGTTACTCCGGGGGCGGCACAGATACGCAGTATTTT. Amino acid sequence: CASSYSGGGTDTQYF.

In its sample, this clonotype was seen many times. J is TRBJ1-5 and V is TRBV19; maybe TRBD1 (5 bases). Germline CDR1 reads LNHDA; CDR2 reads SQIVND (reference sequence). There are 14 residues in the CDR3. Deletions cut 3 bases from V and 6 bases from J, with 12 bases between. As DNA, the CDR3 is TGTGCCAGTAGTATGGGTACAGGTCGTCAGCCCCAGCATTTT. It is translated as CASSMGTGRQPQHF.

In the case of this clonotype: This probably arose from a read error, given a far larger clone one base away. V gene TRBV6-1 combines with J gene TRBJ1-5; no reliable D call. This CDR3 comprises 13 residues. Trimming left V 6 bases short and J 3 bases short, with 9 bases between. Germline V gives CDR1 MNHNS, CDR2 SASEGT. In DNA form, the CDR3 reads TGTGCCAGCAGCTACTACCCCAATCAGCCCCAGCATTTT. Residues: CASSYYPNQPQHF.

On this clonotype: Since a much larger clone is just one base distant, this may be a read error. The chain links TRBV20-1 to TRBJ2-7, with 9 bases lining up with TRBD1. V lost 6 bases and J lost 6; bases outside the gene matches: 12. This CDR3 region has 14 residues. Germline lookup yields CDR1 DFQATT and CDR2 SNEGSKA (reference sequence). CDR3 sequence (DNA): TGCAGTGCACCGACAGGGGGAGGTGGGTGCGAGCAGTACTTC. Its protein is CSAPTGGGGCEQYF.

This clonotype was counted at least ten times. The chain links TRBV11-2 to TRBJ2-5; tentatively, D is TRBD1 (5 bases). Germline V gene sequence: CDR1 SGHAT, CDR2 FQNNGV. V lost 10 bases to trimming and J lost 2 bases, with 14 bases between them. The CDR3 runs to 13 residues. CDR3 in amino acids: CATTDSPQETQYF. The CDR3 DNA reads TGTGCCACTACAGACAGCCCTCAAGAGACCCAGTACTTC.

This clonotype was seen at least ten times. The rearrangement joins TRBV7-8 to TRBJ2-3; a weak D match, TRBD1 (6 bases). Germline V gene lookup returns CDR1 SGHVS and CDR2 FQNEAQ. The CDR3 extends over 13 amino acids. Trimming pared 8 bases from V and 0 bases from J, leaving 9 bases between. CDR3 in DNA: TGTGCCAGCCGGGACATAAGCACAGATACGCAGTATTTT. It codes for CASRDISTDTQYF. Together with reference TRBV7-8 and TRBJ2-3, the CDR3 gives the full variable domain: GAGVSQSPRYKVAKRGQDVALRCDPISGHVSLFWYQQALGQGPEFLTYFQNEAQLDKSGLPSDRFFAERPEGSVSTLKIQRTQQEDSAVYLCASRDISTDTQYFGPGTRLTVL.

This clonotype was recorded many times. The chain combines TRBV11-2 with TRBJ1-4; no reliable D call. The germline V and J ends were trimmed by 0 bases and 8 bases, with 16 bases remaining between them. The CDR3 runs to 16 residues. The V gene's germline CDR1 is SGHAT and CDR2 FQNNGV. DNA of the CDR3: TGTGCCAGCAGCTTAGATTACGTCCGGGGTAGGGAAAAACTGTTTTTT. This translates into CASSLDYVRGREKLFF.

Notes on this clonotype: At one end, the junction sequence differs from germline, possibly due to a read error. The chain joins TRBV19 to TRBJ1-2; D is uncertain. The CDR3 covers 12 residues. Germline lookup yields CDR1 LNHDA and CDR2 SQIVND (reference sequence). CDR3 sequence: CASREDFYGYSF. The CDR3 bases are TGTGCCAGTAGAGAGGATTTCTATGGCTACAGCTTC.

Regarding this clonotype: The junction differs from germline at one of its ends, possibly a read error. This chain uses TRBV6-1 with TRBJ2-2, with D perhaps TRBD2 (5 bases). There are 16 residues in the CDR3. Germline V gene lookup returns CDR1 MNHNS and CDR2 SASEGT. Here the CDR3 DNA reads TGTGCCAGCAGTCGGGCGAGGTTATCGAACACCTGGGAGTTGTTTTTT. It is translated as CASSRARLSNTWELFF.

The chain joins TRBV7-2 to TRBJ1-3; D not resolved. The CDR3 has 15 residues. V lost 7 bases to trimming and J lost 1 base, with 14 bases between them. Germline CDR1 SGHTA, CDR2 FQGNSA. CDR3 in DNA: TGTGCCAGCATCTTTGGCGGGTTTTCTGGAAACACCATATATTTT. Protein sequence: CASIFGGFSGNTIYF.

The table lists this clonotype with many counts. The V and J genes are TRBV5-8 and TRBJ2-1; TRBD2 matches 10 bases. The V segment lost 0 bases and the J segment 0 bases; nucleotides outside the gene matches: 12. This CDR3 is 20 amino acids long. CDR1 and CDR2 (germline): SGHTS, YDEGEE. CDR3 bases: TGTGCCAGCAGCTTGGTTTTAGCGGGGGGAAGTCGGGGCTCCTACAATGAGCAGTTCTTC. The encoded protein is CASSLVLAGGSRGSYNEQFF.

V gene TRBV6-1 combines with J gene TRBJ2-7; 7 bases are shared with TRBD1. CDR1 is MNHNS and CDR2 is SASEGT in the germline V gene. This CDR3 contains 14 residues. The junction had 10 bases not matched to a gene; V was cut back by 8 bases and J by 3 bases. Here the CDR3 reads CASGRQGSIYEQYF. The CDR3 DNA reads TGTGCCAGCGGCCGACAGGGATCTATCTACGAGCAGTACTTC.

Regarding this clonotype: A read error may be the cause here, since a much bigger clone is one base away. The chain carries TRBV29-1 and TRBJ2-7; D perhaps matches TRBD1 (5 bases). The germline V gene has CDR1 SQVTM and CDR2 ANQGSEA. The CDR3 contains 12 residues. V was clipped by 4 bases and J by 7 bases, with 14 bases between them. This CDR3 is CSVVPQGLEQYF. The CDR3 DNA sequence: TGCAGCGTTGTCCCCCAGGGATTAGAGCAGTACTTC.